The 22 T cell receptor beta chains below were found in one sample sequenced in a study of HIV-infected patients and healthy controls (dated by TCRdb to the mid-2010s). The library was built by means of 5' RACE. Sequencing took place on an Illumina MiSeq. TCRdb applied fastp at Q25 and MiXCR to the public reads, then kept only in-frame beta chains. Merged by CDR3 protein, the rows form single entries marked with the most common genes and DNA. The sample yields around 18,000 distinct CDR3 sequences; about 17% were counted once. The ten largest account for around 24% of the sample. Specimen: CD8+ T cells from blood. The receptors here all came from a human donor in good health.

On this clonotype: This may be a read error, as it is one base from a much larger clone. The rearrangement uses TRBV6-2 or TRBV6-3 and TRBJ2-2; D is perhaps TRBD1 or TRBD2 (6 bases each). Per the germline V gene, CDR1 is MNHEY and CDR2 is SVGEGT. CDR3 length: 15 amino acids. CDR3 bases: TGTGCCAGCAGTCCGCCGGGGGCGAGGGCCGGGGAGCTGGTTTTT. This gives the protein CASSPPGARAGELVF.

In this sample, this clonotype turned up many times. The CDR3 DNA is TGTGCCAGCAGTTTCGACAGGGGCTTCACTGAAGCTTTCTTT. Its translation: CASSFDRGFTEAFF. The J gene is TRBJ1-1, the V gene TRBV12-3 or TRBV12-4; TRBD1 matches 8 bases. The J segment lost 4 bases and the V segment lost 3 bases, leaving 4 bases of the junction unmatched. The CDR3 spans 14 residues.

This clonotype was recorded a few times. The gene calls are TRBV10-3 and TRBJ2-7; D gene ambiguous. Between the trimmed V and J ends, which lost 4 bases and 3 bases, there was a span of 4 bases. Germline CDR1 reads ENHRY; CDR2 reads SYGVKD. The CDR3 spans 11 residues. The CDR3 reads CAISAGYEQYF. In DNA form, the CDR3 reads TGTGCCATCAGTGCTGGCTACGAGCAGTACTTC.

This clonotype was recorded at least ten times. The rearrangement joins TRBV7-8 to TRBJ2-2; TRBD1 agrees at 9 bases. CDR3 length: 15 amino acids. Germline V CDR1 and CDR2: SGHVS, FQNEAQ. With V trimmed by 6 bases and J by 5 bases, 7 bases remained unmatched. The chain's CDR3 is CASRSGTGKTGELFF. CDR3 bases: TGTGCCAGCAGATCCGGGACAGGGAAAACCGGGGAGCTGTTTTTT.

The V gene is TRBV2, the J gene TRBJ2-3; D may be TRBD2 (6 bases). Germline V gene lookup returns CDR1 SNHLY and CDR2 FYNNEI. V lost 7 bases and J 2 bases, leaving 13 bases between the germline ends. The CDR3 runs to 14 residues. As DNA, the CDR3 is TGTGCCAGCATTATTACTAGCCTCACAGATACGCAGTATTTT. Translating it yields CASIITSLTDTQYF.

This clonotype came up many times. The chain carries TRBV4-1 and TRBJ1-1; D is undetermined. CDR1 and CDR2 (germline): MGHRA, YSYEKL. V was clipped by 0 bases and J by 0 bases, with 11 bases between them. This CDR3 comprises 16 residues. The DNA of the CDR3 is TGCGCCAGCAGCCAAGAGCTTGGTTACATGAACACTGAAGCTTTCTTT. This sequence encodes CASSQELGYMNTEAFF.

There are many counts of this clonotype. J is TRBJ2-5 and V is TRBV20-1; 8 bases agree with TRBD2. The CDR3 has 14 residues. V shed 4 bases and J 4 bases; nucleotides not matched to a gene: 8. The germline V gene has CDR1 DFQATT and CDR2 SNEGSKA (reference sequence). The CDR3 coding sequence is TGCAGTGCTATTCTCAGCGGGGGCGGAGAGACCCAGTACTTC. This codes for CSAILSGGGETQYF.

V gene TRBV7-8 combines with J gene TRBJ2-1, with 14 bases that match TRBD2. CDR1 and CDR2 (germline): SGHVS, FQNEAQ. Losses at the gene ends were 1 base for V and 7 bases for J; bases not matched to a gene: 0. The CDR3 has 15 amino acids. The CDR3 spells CASSLGTSGGNEQFF. Here the CDR3 DNA reads TGTGCCAGCAGCTTAGGGACTAGCGGGGGGAATGAGCAGTTCTTC. Combining the CDR3 with reference TRBV7-8 and TRBJ2-1 gives the whole variable domain GAGVSQSPRYKVAKRGQDVALRCDPISGHVSLFWYQQALGQGPEFLTYFQNEAQLDKSGLPSDRFFAERPEGSVSTLKIQRTQQEDSAVYLCASSLGTSGGNEQFFGPGTRLTVL.

Relative to its sample, this clonotype is medium-sized. This chain links TRBV20-1 with TRBJ1-6, with a weak D call TRBD1 (6 bases). CDR3 length: 14 amino acids. V was shortened by 1 base and J by 5 bases, with 9 bases between the two germline ends. From germline, CDR1 is DFQATT and CDR2 SNEGSKA (reference sequence). The CDR3 reads CSARGGADNSPLHF. The CDR3 DNA sequence: TGCAGTGCTAGAGGGGGGGCGGATAATTCACCCCTCCACTTT.

Many counts were recorded for this clonotype. The chain employs TRBV28 and TRBJ1-1, with unresolved D. There are 12 residues in the CDR3. Germline CDR1 MDHEN, CDR2 SYDVKM. Trimming shortened V by 6 bases and J by 6 bases, and 11 bases separated the two germline ends. The CDR3 loop reads CASSPSGSEAFF. CDR3 sequence (DNA): TGTGCCAGCAGCCCCTCAGGCTCTGAAGCTTTCTTT.

The sample holds a few counts of this clonotype. The V gene is TRBV12-3 or TRBV12-4, the J gene TRBJ2-6; D remains unclear. The germline V and J ends were trimmed by 3 bases and 1 base, with 4 bases remaining between them. The CDR3 has 14 amino acids. CDR3 residues: CASSFRSGANVLTF. The CDR3 DNA reads as TGTGCCAGCAGTTTCCGATCTGGGGCCAACGTCCTGACTTTC.

This clonotype was observed once. The V call is TRBV12-3 or TRBV12-4, the J call TRBJ2-3; maybe TRBD1 (5 bases). This CDR3 is 13 amino acids long. With 5 bases removed from V and 12 bases from J, the gap between germline ends came to 18 bases. In nucleotides, the CDR3 is TGTGCCAGCAGTCTAGGTTCGCAGGGTTTCCAGTATTTT. Residues: CASSLGSQGFQYF.

This clonotype was detected ten times or more. The chain has TRBV12-3 or TRBV12-4 and TRBJ2-6, with D unresolved. V lost 6 bases to trimming and J lost 2 bases, with 11 bases between them. The CDR3 is 15 residues long. The CDR3 loop is CASSNQDAGANVLTF. In DNA, the CDR3 is TGTGCCAGCAGCAATCAGGATGCTGGGGCCAACGTCCTGACTTTC.

This clonotype was counted a few times. J is TRBJ2-1 and V is TRBV19; perhaps TRBD2 as D (5 bases). The CDR3 spans 13 residues. The V and J ends lost 4 bases and 8 bases respectively, with 12 bases between them. Germline assignment: CDR1 LNHDA and CDR2 SQIVND (reference sequence). Here the CDR3 DNA reads TGTGCCAGTAGTAACGGGAATTTCTATGAGCAGTTCTTC. Its translation is CASSNGNFYEQFF.

CDR3 sequence reads: CASSELGDNSPLHF. The CDR3 region has the DNA TGTGCCAGCAGTGAATTGGGAGACAATTCACCCCTCCACTTT. This chain connects TRBV25-1 to TRBJ1-6; D gene ambiguous. V was pared by 1 base and J by 7 bases, with 8 bases between. Germline V gene sequence: CDR1 MGHDK, CDR2 SYGVNS. This CDR3 region has 14 residues.

This clonotype was seen many times. This chain links TRBV6-2 or TRBV6-3 with TRBJ2-3; the match to TRBD1 covers 9 bases. Germline CDR1 MNHEY, CDR2 SVGEGT. The CDR3 is 21 residues long. The J segment lost 2 bases and the V segment lost 6 bases, leaving 24 bases of the junction unmatched. The CDR3 DNA reads TGTGCCAGCAGACTAGGGGACAGGGTGCTTCTCTATCAACTAAACACAGATACGCAGTATTTT. It is translated as CASRLGDRVLLYQLNTDTQYF.

This chain links TRBV20-1 with TRBJ1-1, with D uncertain. Deletions cut 5 bases from V and 3 bases from J, with 10 bases between. Germline values: CDR1 DFQATT, CDR2 SNEGSKA (reference sequence). CDR3 length: 12 residues. The CDR3 sequence: CSASRTDTEAFF. Here the CDR3 DNA reads TGCAGTGCTTCCCGTACCGACACTGAAGCTTTCTTT.

This clonotype was detected ten times or more. The chain couples TRBV20-1 to TRBJ1-5, with TRBD1 matching 8 bases. Germline V CDR1 and CDR2: DFQATT, SNEGSKA (reference sequence). The length of the CDR3 is 15 residues. With V trimmed by 1 base and J by 6 bases, 8 bases remained unmatched. CDR3: CSARATTGEIQPQHF. CDR3 sequence (DNA): TGCAGTGCTAGAGCTACGACAGGGGAGATTCAGCCCCAGCATTTT.

This clonotype came up a few times. The V call is TRBV28, the J call TRBJ1-5; TRBD1 matches at 8 bases. V shed 6 bases, J shed 2 bases, and the junction held 9 bases outside the gene matches. The CDR3 runs 16 residues. Germline V lookup: CDR1 MDHEN, CDR2 SYDVKM. CDR3 in amino acids: CASRPDRGGGNQPQHF. The CDR3 DNA reads TGTGCCAGCAGACCTGACAGGGGCGGCGGCAATCAGCCCCAGCATTTT.

This clonotype appeared many times. The gene calls are TRBV7-6 and TRBJ2-2; weak D call: TRBD2 (5 bases). The ends were cut back, 9 bases at V and 5 bases at J, with 16 bases in the middle. This CDR3 contains 14 residues. Germline V CDR1 and CDR2: SGHVS, FNYEAQ. CDR3 sequence (DNA): TGTGCCAGTGGATCGGCGGGCATGACCGGGGAGCTGTTTTTT. The encoded protein is CASGSAGMTGELFF.

This clonotype was seen a few times. This chain joins TRBV28 and TRBJ1-1, with D unclear. The CDR3 runs 14 residues. The germline V gene has CDR1 MDHEN and CDR2 SYDVKM. V lost 2 bases, J lost 5 bases, and 12 bases lay in between. CDR3 in DNA: TGTGCCAGCAGTTTAGCCCGATGGGGTACTGAAGCTTTCTTT. It specifies CASSLARWGTEAFF.

The V call is TRBV5-1, the J call TRBJ2-3; 7 bases line up with TRBD2. The ends lost 4 bases at V and 3 bases at J; junction bases unmatched: 5. The CDR3 extends over 14 amino acids. CDR1 is SGHRS, CDR2 YFSETQ, per germline. As DNA, the CDR3 is TGCGCCAGCAGCCCAGCGGGGATAACAGATACGCAGTATTTT. It yields the protein CASSPAGITDTQYF.